This T cell receptor beta chain is drawn from a study of blood T cell repertoires in COVID-19. As for the study in general: Acute and convalescent COVID-19 samples came from the United States, Italy and Spain. In each case, the material was cDNA or gDNA derived from T cells, B-cell-depleted T cells, or PBMCs.

The germline gives CDR1 MNHEY, CDR2 SVGAGI. The V end lost 4 bases, the J end lost 2 bases, and 12 bases lay between the germline ends. The CDR3 extends over 14 amino acids. As handled by the study authors: Amplification of reference gene primers provided the estimated nucleated cell counts. Produced via immunoSEQ multiplex PCR; TCRdb's table is partial and in-frame only. Clone size and V and J calls were adopted from that table, with D and trimming inferred from the DNA. The sample carries 150,000 to 200,000 clones, about nine tenths recorded once. The TCR originated in a man between 65 and 85 years old with acute or convalescent COVID-19. The V gene is TRBV6-5, the J gene TRBJ2-7; maybe TRBD1 (6 bases). Sequencing was carried out using peripheral blood. CDR3 loop: CASSWTVRTYEQYF. The CDR3 region has the DNA TGTGCCAGCAGTTGGACAGTTAGGACCTACGAGCAGTACTTC.